This is a list of T cell receptor beta chains from one sample in a study of cytomegalovirus exposure and HLA in healthy donors. Only in-frame clones appear in the TCRdb table, and some are missing; sequencing was by immunoSEQ multiplex PCR. The sample contains 90,000 to 150,000 clones, about 8.6% of which appear only once. The sequenced material came from PBMCs. These receptors all come from a woman aged 40 to 50 in good health and CMV-seropositive. Each CDR3 is given with its conserved first and last residue. The order of the fields is CDR3 protein, CDR3 DNA, V gene, J gene, clone size, D gene. The D gene is left open where the match is weak. Expanded clones get a size class; other rows say once, few or many, or leave the size out.

CDR3aa: CASSFRDNGEAFF; CDR3nt: TGTGCCAGCAGCTTTAGGGACAACGGTGAAGCTTTCTTT; v_gene: TRBV11-2; j_gene: TRBJ1-1; abundance: few; d_gene: .
CDR3aa: CASSPADGQETQYF; CDR3nt: TGTGCCAGCTCACCAGCCGACGGGCAAGAGACCCAGTACTTC; v_gene: TRBV18; j_gene: TRBJ2-5; abundance: .; d_gene: .
CDR3aa: CASSFRVTGELFF; CDR3nt: TGTGCCAGTAGTTTCAGGGTCACCGGGGAGCTGTTTTTT; v_gene: TRBV19; j_gene: TRBJ2-2; abundance: few; d_gene: .
CDR3aa: CASSYSASQETQYF; CDR3nt: TGTGCCAGCAGTTACTCGGCTAGCCAAGAGACCCAGTACTTC; v_gene: TRBV6-6; j_gene: TRBJ2-5; abundance: .; d_gene: .
CDR3aa: CASSFRAVGTEAFF; CDR3nt: TGTGCCAGCAGCTTCAGGGCCGTCGGCACTGAAGCTTTCTTT; v_gene: TRBV11-2; j_gene: TRBJ1-1; abundance: .; d_gene: .
CDR3aa: CASSPGTGARYEQYF; CDR3nt: TGTGCCAGCTCCCCGGGGACAGGGGCCCGCTACGAGCAGTACTTC; v_gene: TRBV18; j_gene: TRBJ2-7; abundance: few; d_gene: TRBD1
CDR3aa: CASIYRISSGNTIYF; CDR3nt: TGTGCCAGCATCTACAGGATCTCCTCTGGGAACACCATATATTTT; v_gene: TRBV9; j_gene: TRBJ1-3; abundance: few; d_gene: .
CDR3aa: CASSLSGSGTGVGTNEKLFF; CDR3nt: TGCGCCAGCAGCTTGAGCGGTTCCGGGACAGGAGTTGGAACTAATGAAAAACTGTTTTTT; v_gene: TRBV5-1; j_gene: TRBJ1-4; abundance: few; d_gene: TRBD1
CDR3aa: CASSQILAGLRTGELFF; CDR3nt: TGCGCCAGCAGCCAGATTCTTGCGGGACTGAGGACCGGGGAGCTGTTTTTT; v_gene: TRBV4-1; j_gene: TRBJ2-2; abundance: .; d_gene: .
CDR3aa: CASSPGSAEAFF; CDR3nt: TGTGCCAGCAGCCCGGGGAGCGCTGAAGCTTTCTTT; v_gene: TRBV16; j_gene: TRBJ1-1; abundance: few; d_gene: .
CDR3aa: CACAQGVDQPQHF; CDR3nt: TGTGCCTGCGCACAGGGGGTTGATCAGCCCCAGCATTTT; v_gene: TRBV30; j_gene: TRBJ1-5; abundance: few; d_gene: TRBD1
CDR3aa: CSAIQGGTQYF; CDR3nt: TGCAGTGCTATCCAGGGAGGCACGCAGTATTTT; v_gene: TRBV20-1; j_gene: TRBJ2-3; abundance: few; d_gene: .
CDR3aa: CASRPTPGQGANYGYTF; CDR3nt: TGCGCCAGCAGGCCCACCCCCGGACAGGGGGCTAACTATGGCTACACCTTC; v_gene: TRBV5-1; j_gene: TRBJ1-2; abundance: .; d_gene: TRBD1
CDR3aa: CASSKETQNQYNEQFF; CDR3nt: TGCGCCAGCAGCAAAGAAACACAGAACCAATACAATGAGCAGTTCTTC; v_gene: TRBV4-1; j_gene: TRBJ2-1; abundance: few; d_gene: .
CDR3aa: CASAPGGFGNTIYF; CDR3nt: TGTGCCAGCGCCCCCGGGGGGTTTGGAAACACCATATATTTT; v_gene: TRBV5-4; j_gene: TRBJ1-3; abundance: .; d_gene: .
CDR3aa: CASSPAGQGAYNEQFF; CDR3nt: TGTGCCAGCAGTCCCGCGGGACAGGGGGCCTACAATGAGCAGTTCTTC; v_gene: TRBV28; j_gene: TRBJ2-1; abundance: .; d_gene: TRBD1
CDR3aa: CASSEDSFGAEAFF; CDR3nt: TGTGCCAGCAGCGAGGACAGCTTCGGGGCTGAAGCTTTCTTT; v_gene: TRBV7-2; j_gene: TRBJ1-1; abundance: .; d_gene: .
CDR3aa: CASSRDRGSYEQYF; CDR3nt: TGTGCCAGCAGCCGGGACAGGGGCTCCTACGAGCAGTACTTC; v_gene: TRBV9; j_gene: TRBJ2-7; abundance: .; d_gene: TRBD1
CDR3aa: CASSPIGQGGSEAFF; CDR3nt: TGTGCCAGCTCACCAATAGGACAGGGGGGATCTGAAGCTTTCTTT; v_gene: TRBV18; j_gene: TRBJ1-1; abundance: few; d_gene: TRBD1
CDR3aa: CASSFSRGSYNEQFF; CDR3nt: TGTGCCAGCAGCTTCTCCCGCGGCTCCTACAATGAGCAGTTCTTC; v_gene: TRBV11-3; j_gene: TRBJ2-1; abundance: .; d_gene: .
CDR3aa: CASSRGQGKNQPQHF; CDR3nt: TGTGCCAGCAGCCGGGGACAGGGTAAAAATCAGCCCCAGCATTTT; v_gene: TRBV5-8; j_gene: TRBJ1-5; abundance: few; d_gene: TRBD1
CDR3aa: CASSPNRGRLDGYTF; CDR3nt: TGTGCCAGCAGCCCAAACAGGGGGCGCCTGGATGGCTACACCTTC; v_gene: TRBV6-5; j_gene: TRBJ1-2; abundance: .; d_gene: TRBD1
CDR3aa: CAWSVYGRGGKAFF; CDR3nt: TGTGCCTGGAGTGTCTACGGGAGGGGTGGGAAAGCTTTCTTT; v_gene: TRBV30; j_gene: TRBJ1-1; abundance: few; d_gene: .